What follows are 3 T cell receptor beta chains derived from one specimen sequenced in a study of blood T cell repertoires in COVID-19. TCRdb's table, derived via immunoSEQ multiplex PCR, lists solely in-frame clones and lacks some. The table lists approximately 500,000 clones, about 89% of them singletons. Sequenced material: peripheral blood. The receptors were sampled from a woman in her forties or fifties with COVID-19, enrolled during active disease.

The chain couples TRBV19 to TRBJ1-5, with no clear D. Germline loops: CDR1 LNHDA, CDR2 SQIVND (reference sequence). The CDR3 spans 12 residues. The V end lost 3 bases, the J end lost 7 bases, and 7 bases lay between the germline ends. The chain's CDR3 is CASSMSGQPQHF. Here the CDR3 DNA reads TGTGCCAGTAGTATGAGCGGGCAGCCCCAGCATTTT. Together with reference TRBV19 and TRBJ1-5, the CDR3 gives the full variable domain: DGGITQSPKYLFRKEGQNVTLSCEQNLNHDAMYWYRQDPGQGLRLIYYSQIVNDFQKGDIAEGYSVSREKKESFPLTVTSAQKNPTAFYLCASSMSGQPQHFGDGTRLSIL.

The rearrangement joins TRBV2 to TRBJ2-7, with 8 bases lining up with TRBD1. This CDR3 has 12 amino acids. The V gene's germline CDR1 is SNHLY and CDR2 FYNNEI. Trimming at V came to 8 bases and at J to 6 bases, leaving 6 bases not matched to a gene. As DNA, the CDR3 is TGTGCCAGCTCCACGACAGGGGTCGAGCAGTACTTC. Amino acid sequence: CASSTTGVEQYF.

This clone occurred a few times. The chain couples TRBV5-1 to TRBJ1-5; the D is unclear. Trimming shortened V by 2 bases and J by 5 bases, and 11 bases separated the two germline ends. CDR3 length equals 14 residues. Germline CDR1 reads SGHRS; CDR2 reads YFSETQ. CDR3 region: CASSLGHGDQPQHF. The CDR3 DNA is TGCGCCAGCAGCTTAGGTCACGGAGATCAGCCCCAGCATTTT.